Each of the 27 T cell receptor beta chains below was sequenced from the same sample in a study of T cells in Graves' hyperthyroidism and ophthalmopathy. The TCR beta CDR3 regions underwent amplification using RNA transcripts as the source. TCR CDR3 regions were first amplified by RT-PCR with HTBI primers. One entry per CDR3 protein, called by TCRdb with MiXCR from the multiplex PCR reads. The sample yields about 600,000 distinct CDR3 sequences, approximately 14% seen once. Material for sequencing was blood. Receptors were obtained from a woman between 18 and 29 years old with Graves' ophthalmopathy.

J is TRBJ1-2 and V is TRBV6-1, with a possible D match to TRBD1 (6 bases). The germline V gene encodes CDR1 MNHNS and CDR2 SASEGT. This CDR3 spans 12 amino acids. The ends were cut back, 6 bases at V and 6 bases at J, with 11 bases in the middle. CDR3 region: CASRAAGDGYTF. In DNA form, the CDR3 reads TGTGCCAGCAGGGCCGCAGGGGATGGCTACACCTTC.

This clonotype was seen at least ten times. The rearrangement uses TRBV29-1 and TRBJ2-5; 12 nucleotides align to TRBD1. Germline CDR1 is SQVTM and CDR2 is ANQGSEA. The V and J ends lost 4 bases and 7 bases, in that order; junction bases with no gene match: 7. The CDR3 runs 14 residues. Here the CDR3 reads CSVVGTGGALTQYF. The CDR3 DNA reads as TGCAGCGTTGTAGGGACAGGGGGCGCTTTGACCCAGTACTTC.

CDR3 sequence (DNA): TGTGCCAAATTGACGGGGGGGAATCAGCCCCAGCATTTT. This translates into CAKLTGGNQPQHF. V gene TRBV24-1 combines with J gene TRBJ1-5, with D possibly being TRBD1 (5 bases). Germline values: CDR1 KGHDR, CDR2 SFDVKD. With 11 bases removed from V and 4 bases from J, the gap between germline ends came to 14 bases. The CDR3 loop spans 13 amino acids.

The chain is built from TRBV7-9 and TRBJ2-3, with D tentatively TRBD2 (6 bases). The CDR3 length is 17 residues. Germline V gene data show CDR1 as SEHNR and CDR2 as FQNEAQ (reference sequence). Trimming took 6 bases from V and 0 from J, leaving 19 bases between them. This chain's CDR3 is CASRPHSGSASTDTQYF. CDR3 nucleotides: TGTGCCAGCAGGCCTCATAGCGGCAGTGCTAGCACAGATACGCAGTATTTT.

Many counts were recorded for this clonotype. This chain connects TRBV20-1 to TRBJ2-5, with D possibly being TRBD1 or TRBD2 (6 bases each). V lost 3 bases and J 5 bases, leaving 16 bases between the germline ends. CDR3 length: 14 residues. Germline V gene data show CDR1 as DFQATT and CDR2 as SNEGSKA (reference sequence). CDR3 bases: TGCAGTGCTAGTGGGACTCCAAGGGGGGAGACCCAGTACTTC. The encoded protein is CSASGTPRGETQYF.

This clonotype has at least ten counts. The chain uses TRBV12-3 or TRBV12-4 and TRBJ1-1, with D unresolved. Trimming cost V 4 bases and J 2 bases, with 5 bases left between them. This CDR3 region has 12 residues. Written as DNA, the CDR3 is TGTGCCAGCAGTTCTCATAACACTGAAGCTTTCTTT. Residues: CASSSHNTEAFF.

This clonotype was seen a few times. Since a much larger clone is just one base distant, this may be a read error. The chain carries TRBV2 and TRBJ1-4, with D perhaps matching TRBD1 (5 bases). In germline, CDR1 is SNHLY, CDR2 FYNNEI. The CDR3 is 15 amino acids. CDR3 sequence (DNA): TGTGCCAGCAGCCCGTTGACAGCAACTAATGAAAAACTGCTTTTT. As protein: CASSPLTATNEKLLF.

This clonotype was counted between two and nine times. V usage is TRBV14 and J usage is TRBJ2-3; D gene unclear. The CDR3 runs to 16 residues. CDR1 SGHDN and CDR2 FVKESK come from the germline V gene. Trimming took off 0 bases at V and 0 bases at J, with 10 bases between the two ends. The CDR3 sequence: CASSQDWAPSTDTQYF. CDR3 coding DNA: TGTGCCAGCAGCCAAGACTGGGCCCCTAGCACAGATACGCAGTATTTT. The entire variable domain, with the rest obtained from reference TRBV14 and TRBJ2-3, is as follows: EAGVTQFPSHSVIEKGQTVTLRCDPISGHDNLYWYRRVMGKEIKFLLHFVKESKQDESGMPNNRFLAERTGGTYSTLKVQPAELEDSGVYFCASSQDWAPSTDTQYFGPGTRLTVL.

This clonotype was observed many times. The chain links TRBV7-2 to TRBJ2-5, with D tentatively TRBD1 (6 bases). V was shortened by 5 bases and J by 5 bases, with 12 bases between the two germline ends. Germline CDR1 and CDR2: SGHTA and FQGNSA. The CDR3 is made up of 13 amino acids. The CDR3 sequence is CASSINRVETQYF. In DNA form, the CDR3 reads TGTGCCAGCAGCATTAACAGGGTTGAGACCCAGTACTTC.

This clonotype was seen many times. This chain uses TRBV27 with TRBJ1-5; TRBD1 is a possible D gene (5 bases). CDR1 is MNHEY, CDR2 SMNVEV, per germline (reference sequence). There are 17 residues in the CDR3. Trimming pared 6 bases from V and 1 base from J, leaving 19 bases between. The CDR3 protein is CASSPRGGGMSNQPQHF. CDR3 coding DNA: TGTGCCAGCAGCCCCCGGGGGGGGGGGATGAGCAATCAGCCCCAGCATTTT.

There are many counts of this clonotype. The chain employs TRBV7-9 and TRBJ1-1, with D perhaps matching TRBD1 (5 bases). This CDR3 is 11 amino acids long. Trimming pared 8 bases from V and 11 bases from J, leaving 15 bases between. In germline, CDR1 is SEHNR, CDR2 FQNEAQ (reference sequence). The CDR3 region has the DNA TGTGCCAGCTGGAGGGGCGGAGCGGCTTTCTTT. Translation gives CASWRGGAAFF.

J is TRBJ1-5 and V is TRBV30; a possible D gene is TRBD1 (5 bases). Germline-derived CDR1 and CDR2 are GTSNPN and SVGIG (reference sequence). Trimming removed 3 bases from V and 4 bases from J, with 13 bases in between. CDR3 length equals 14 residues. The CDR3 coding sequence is TGTGCCTGGAGCCAGGGATTTGGGAATCAGCCCCAGCATTTT. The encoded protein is CAWSQGFGNQPQHF. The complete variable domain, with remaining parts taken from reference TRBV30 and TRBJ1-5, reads SQTIHQWPATLVQPVGSPLSLECTVEGTSNPNLYWYRQAAGRGLQLLFYSVGIGQISSEVPQNLSASRPQDRQFILSSKKLLLSDSGFYLCAWSQGFGNQPQHFGDGTRLSIL.

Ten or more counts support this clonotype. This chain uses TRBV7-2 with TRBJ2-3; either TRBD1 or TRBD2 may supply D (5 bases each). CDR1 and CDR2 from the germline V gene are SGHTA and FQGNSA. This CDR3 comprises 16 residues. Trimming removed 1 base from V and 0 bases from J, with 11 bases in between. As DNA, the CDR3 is TGTGCCAGCAGCTTAGGGGACCGGTTTAGCACAGATACGCAGTATTTT. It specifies CASSLGDRFSTDTQYF.

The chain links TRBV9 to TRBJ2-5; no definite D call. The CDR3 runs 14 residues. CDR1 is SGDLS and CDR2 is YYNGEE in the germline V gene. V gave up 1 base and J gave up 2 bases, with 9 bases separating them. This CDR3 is CASSVTSLQETQYF. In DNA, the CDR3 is TGTGCCAGCAGCGTAACCAGTCTGCAAGAGACCCAGTACTTC.

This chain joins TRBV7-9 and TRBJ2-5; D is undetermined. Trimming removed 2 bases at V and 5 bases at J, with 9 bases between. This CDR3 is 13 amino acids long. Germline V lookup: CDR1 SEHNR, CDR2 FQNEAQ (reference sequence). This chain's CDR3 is CASSLSRLETQYF. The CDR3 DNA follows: TGTGCCAGCAGCTTAAGCCGTTTGGAGACCCAGTACTTC.

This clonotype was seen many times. The CDR3 DNA reads as TGTGCCAGCAGCTCCCAACCGGACAGTCTCCAAGAGACCCAGTACTTC. As protein: CASSSQPDSLQETQYF. This rearrangement joins TRBV7-8 to TRBJ2-5; perhaps TRBD1 as D (6 bases). V lost 4 bases and J lost 1, with 16 bases in between. This CDR3 region has 16 residues. Germline V gene sequence: CDR1 SGHVS, CDR2 FQNEAQ.

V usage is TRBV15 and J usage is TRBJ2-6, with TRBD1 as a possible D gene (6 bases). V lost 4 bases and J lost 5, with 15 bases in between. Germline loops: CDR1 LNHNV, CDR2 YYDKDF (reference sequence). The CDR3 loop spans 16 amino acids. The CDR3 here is CATSTYSGQRANVLTF. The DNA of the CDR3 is TGTGCCACCAGCACTTACTCCGGACAGCGGGCCAACGTCCTGACTTTC.

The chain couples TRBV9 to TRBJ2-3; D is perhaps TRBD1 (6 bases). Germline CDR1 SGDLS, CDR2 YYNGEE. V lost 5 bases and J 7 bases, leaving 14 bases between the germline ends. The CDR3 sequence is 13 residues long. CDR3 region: CASRQGEGHTQYF. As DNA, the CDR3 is TGTGCCAGCAGACAGGGAGAAGGGCATACGCAGTATTTT. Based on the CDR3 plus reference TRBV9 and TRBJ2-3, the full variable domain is DSGVTQTPKHLITATGQRVTLRCSPRSGDLSVYWYQQSLDQGLQFLIQYYNGEERAKGNILERFSAQQFPDLHSELNLSSLELGDSALYFCASRQGEGHTQYFGPGTRLTVL.

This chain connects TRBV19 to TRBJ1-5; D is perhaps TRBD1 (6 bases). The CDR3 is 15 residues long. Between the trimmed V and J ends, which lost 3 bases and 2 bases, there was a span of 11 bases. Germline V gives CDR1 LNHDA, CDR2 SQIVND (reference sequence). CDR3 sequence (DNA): TGTGCCAGTAGTATCTCGGACAGTCGCAATCAGCCCCAGCATTTT. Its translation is CASSISDSRNQPQHF.

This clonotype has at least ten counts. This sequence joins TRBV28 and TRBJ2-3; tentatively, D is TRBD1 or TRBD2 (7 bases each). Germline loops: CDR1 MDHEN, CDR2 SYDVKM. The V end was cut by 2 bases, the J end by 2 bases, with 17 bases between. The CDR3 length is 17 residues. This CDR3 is CASSLPPGGGTTDTQYF. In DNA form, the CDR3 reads TGTGCCAGCAGTTTACCCCCAGGGGGGGGAACCACAGATACGCAGTATTTT.

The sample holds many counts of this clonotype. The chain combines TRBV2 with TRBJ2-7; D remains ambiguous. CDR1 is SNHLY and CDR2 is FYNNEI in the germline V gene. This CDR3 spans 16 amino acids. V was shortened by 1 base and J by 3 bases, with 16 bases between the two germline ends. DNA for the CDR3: TGTGCCAGCAGTGAAGGATCATACTCCCCCTACTACGAGCAGTACTTC. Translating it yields CASSEGSYSPYYEQYF. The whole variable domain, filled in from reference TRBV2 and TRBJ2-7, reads EPEVTQTPSHQVTQMGQEVILRCVPISNHLYFYWYRQILGQKVEFLVSFYNNEISEKSEIFDDQFSVERPDGSNFTLKIRSTKLEDSAMYFCASSEGSYSPYYEQYFGPGTRLTVT.

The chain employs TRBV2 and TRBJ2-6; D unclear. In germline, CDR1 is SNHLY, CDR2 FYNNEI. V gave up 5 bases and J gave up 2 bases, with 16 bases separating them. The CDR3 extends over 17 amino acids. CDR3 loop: CASSRAWPDPGANVLTF. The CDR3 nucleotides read TGTGCCAGCAGTCGGGCTTGGCCCGACCCTGGGGCCAACGTCCTGACTTTC.

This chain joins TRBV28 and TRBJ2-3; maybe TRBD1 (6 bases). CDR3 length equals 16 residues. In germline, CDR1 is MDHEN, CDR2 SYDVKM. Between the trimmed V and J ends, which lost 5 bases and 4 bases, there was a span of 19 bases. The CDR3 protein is CASSLRDTQRSDTQYF. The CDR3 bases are TGTGCCAGCAGTCTTCGGGACACCCAGAGATCAGATACGCAGTATTTT.

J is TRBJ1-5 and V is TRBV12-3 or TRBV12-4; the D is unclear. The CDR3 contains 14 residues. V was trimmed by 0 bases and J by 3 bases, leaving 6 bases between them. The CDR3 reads CASSLARVNQPQHF. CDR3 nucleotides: TGTGCCAGCAGTTTAGCGCGAGTCAATCAGCCCCAGCATTTT.

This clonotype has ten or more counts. CDR3 sequence reads: CASSLGAMGYGYTF. In DNA, the CDR3 is TGTGCCAGCAGCTTAGGGGCGATGGGCTATGGCTACACCTTC. V and J are TRBV28 and TRBJ1-2, with D perhaps TRBD1 (5 bases). This CDR3 contains 14 residues. Germline assignment: CDR1 MDHEN and CDR2 SYDVKM. Between the trimmed V and J ends, which lost 6 bases and 4 bases, there was a span of 15 bases.

CDR3 coding DNA: TGTGCCACCAGCACCCGCCGGGACAGCGGGTATGGCTACACCTTC. It yields the protein CATSTRRDSGYGYTF. This sequence joins TRBV15 and TRBJ1-2, with 7 bases aligning to TRBD1. V shed 4 bases, J shed 5 bases, and the junction held 10 bases outside the gene matches. The CDR3 is made up of 15 amino acids. CDR1 and CDR2 (germline): LNHNV, YYDKDF (reference sequence).

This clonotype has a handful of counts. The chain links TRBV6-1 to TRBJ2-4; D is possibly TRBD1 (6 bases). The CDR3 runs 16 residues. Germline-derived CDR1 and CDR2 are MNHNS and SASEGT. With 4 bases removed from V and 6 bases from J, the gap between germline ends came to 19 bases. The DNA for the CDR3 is TGTGCCAGCAGTGCCAGCCCGACAGGCTTGGGAAACATTCAGTACTTC. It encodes CASSASPTGLGNIQYF.